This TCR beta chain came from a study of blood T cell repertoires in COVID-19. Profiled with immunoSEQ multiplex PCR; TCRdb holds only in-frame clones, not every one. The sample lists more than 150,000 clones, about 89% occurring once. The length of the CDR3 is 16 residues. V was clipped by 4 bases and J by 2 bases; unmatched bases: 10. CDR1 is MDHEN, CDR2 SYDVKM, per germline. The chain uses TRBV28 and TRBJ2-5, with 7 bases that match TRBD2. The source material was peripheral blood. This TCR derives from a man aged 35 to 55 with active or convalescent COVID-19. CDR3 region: CASSSPPGGKQETQYF. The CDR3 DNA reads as TGTGCCAGCAGTTCCCCCCCCGGGGGGAAACAAGAGACCCAGTACTTC.